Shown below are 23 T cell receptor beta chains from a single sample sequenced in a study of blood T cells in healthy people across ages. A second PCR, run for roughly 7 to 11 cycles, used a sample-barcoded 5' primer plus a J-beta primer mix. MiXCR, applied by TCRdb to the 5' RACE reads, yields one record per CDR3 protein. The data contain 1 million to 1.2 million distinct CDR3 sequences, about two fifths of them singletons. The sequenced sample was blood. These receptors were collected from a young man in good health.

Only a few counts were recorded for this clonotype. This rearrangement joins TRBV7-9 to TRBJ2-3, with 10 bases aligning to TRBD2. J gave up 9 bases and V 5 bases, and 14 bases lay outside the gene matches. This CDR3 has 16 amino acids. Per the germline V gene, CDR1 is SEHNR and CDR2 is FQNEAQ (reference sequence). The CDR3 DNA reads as TGTGCCAGCAGCCTACTACGGACTAGCGGTCAAGACACGCAGTATTTT. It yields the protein CASSLLRTSGQDTQYF. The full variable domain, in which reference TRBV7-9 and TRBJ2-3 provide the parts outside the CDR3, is DTGVSQNPRHKITKRGQNVTFRCDPISEHNRLYWYRQTLGQGPEFLTYFQNEAQLEKSRLLSDRFSAERPKGSFSTLEIQRTEQGDSAMYLCASSLLRTSGQDTQYFGPGTRLTVL.

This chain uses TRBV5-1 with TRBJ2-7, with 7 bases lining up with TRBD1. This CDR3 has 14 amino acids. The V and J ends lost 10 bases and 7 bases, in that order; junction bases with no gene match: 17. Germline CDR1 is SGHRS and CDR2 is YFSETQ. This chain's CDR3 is CASEPGQRYNEQYF. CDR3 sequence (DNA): TGCGCCTCCGAACCGGGACAGCGGTACAATGAGCAGTACTTC.

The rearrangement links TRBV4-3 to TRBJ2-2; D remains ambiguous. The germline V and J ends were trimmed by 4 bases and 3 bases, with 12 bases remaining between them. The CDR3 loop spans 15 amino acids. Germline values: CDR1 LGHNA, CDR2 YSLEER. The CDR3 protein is CASSPELTYTGELFF. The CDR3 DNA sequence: TGCGCCAGCAGCCCGGAACTGACCTACACCGGGGAGCTGTTTTTT.

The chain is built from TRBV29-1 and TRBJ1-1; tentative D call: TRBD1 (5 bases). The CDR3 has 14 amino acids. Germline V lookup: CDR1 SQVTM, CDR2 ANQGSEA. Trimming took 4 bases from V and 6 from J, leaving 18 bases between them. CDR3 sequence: CSVGDLGDVSEAFF. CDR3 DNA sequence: TGCAGCGTTGGGGACCTCGGGGATGTTTCTGAAGCTTTCTTT.

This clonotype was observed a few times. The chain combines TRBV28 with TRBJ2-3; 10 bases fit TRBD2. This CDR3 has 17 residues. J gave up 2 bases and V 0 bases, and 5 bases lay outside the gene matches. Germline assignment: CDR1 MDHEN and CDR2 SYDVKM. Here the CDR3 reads CASSLWATSGDTDTQYF. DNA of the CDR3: TGTGCCAGCAGTTTATGGGCTACTAGCGGGGACACAGATACGCAGTATTTT. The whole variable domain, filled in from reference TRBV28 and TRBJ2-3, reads DVKVTQSSRYLVKRTGEKVFLECVQDMDHENMFWYRQDPGLGLRLIYFSYDVKMKEKGDIPEGYSVSREKKERFSLILESASTNQTSMYLCASSLWATSGDTDTQYFGPGTRLTVL.

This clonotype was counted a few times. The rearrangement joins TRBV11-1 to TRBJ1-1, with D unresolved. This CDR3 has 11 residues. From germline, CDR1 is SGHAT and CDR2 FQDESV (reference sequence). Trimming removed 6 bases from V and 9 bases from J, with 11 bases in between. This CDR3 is CASRQSNKAFF. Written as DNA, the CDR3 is TGTGCCAGCAGACAGAGTAATAAAGCTTTCTTT.

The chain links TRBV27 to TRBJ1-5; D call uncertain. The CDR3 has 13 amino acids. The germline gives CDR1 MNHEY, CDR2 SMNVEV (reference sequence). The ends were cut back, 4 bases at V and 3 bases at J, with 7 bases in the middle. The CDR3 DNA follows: TGTGCCAGCAGTTGTGGGCCCAATCAGCCCCAGCATTTT. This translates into CASSCGPNQPQHF.

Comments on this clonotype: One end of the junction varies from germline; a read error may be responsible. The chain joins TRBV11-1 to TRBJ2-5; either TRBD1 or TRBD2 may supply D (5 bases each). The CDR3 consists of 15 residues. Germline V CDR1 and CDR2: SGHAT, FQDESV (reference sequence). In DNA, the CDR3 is TGCGCCAGCAGCTTGAGGGGCCAAGTTTTTAATGAGCAGTACTTC. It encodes CASSLRGQVFNEQYF.

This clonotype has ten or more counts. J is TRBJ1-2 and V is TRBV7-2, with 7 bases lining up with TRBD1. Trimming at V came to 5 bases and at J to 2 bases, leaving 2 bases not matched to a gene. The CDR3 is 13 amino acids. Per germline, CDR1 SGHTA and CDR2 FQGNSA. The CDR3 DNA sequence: TGTGCCAGCAGCCCGGACAGGAACTATGGCTACACCTTC. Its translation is CASSPDRNYGYTF.

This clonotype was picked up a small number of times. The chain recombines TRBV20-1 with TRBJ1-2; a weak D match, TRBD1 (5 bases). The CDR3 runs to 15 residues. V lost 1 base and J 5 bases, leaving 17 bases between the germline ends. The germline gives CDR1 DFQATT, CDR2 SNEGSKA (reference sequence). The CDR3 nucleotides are TGCAGTGCTAGAGGAAAGGGAGGGACTCCTTATGGCTACACCTTC. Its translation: CSARGKGGTPYGYTF.

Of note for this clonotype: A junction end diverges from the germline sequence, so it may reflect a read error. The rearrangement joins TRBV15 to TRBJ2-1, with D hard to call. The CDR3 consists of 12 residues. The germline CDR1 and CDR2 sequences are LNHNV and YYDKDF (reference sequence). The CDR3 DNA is TGTGCCATCAGCGAAGTAGGGAATGAGCAGTTCTTC. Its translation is CAISEVGNEQFF.

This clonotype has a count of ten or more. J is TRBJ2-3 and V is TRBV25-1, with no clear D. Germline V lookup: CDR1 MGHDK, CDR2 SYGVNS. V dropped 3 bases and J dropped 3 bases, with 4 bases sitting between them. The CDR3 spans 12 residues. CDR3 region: CASSDGTDTQYF. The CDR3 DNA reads TGTGCCAGCAGTGACGGGACAGATACGCAGTATTTT.

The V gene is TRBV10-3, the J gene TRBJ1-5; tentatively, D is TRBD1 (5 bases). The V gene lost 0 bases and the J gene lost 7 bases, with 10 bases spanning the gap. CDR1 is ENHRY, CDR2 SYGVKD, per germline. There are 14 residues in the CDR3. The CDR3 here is CAISESQDGQPQHF. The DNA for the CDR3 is TGTGCCATCAGTGAGTCACAGGATGGGCAGCCCCAGCATTTT.

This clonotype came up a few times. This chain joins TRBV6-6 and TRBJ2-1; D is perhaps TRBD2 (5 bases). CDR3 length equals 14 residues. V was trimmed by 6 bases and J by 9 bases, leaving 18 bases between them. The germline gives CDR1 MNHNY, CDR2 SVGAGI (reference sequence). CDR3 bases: TGTGCCAGCAGCACCATTACTAGAGGAGGTGAGCAGTTCTTC. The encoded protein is CASSTITRGGEQFF.

The CDR3: CASSMGQGAYEQYF. CDR3 in DNA: TGCGCCAGCAGCATGGGACAGGGGGCTTACGAGCAGTACTTC. The chain links TRBV5-1 to TRBJ2-7; TRBD1 aligns across 12 bases. The trim removed 4 bases at V and 4 bases at J, leaving 3 bases unmatched. This CDR3 is 14 amino acids long. Germline V CDR1 and CDR2: SGHRS, YFSETQ.

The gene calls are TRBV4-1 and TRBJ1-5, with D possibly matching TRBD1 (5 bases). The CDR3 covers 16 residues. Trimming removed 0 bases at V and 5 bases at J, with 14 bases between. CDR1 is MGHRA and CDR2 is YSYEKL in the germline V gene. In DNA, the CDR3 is TGCGCCAGCAGCCAAGATCAAGACAGTTCCTATCAGCCCCAGCATTTT. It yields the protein CASSQDQDSSYQPQHF.

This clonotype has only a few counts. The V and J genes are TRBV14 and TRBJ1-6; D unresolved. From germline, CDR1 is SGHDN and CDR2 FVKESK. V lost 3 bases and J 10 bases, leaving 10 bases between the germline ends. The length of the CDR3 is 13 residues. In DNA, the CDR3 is TGTGCCAGCAGCCAGGGCTTCGGCTCACCCCTCCACTTT. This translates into CASSQGFGSPLHF.

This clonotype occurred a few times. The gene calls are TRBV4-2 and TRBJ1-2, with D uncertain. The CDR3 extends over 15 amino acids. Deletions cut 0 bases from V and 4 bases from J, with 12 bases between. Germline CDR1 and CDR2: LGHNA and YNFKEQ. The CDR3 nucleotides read TGTGCCAGCAGCCAAGAAACAGCTCTTCCCTATGGCTACACCTTC. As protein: CASSQETALPYGYTF.

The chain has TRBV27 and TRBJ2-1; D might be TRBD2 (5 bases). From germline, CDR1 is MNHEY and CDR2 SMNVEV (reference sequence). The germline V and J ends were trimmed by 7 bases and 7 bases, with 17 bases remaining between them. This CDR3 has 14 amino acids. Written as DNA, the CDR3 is TGTGCCAGCACCAGCGGCGATACCTGGAATGAGCAGTTCTTC. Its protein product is CASTSGDTWNEQFF.

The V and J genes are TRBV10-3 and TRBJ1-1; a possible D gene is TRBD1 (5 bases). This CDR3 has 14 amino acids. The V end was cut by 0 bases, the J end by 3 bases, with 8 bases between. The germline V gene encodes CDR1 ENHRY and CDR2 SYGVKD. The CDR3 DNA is TGTGCCATCAGTGAGTCGGGGCAAGACACTGAAGCTTTCTTT. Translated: CAISESGQDTEAFF.

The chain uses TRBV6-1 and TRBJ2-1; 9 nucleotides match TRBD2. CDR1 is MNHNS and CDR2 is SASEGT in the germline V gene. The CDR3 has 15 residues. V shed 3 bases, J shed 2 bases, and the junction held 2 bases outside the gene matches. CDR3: CASSEGLATYNEQFF. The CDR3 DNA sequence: TGTGCCAGCAGTGAGGGACTAGCCACCTACAATGAGCAGTTCTTC.

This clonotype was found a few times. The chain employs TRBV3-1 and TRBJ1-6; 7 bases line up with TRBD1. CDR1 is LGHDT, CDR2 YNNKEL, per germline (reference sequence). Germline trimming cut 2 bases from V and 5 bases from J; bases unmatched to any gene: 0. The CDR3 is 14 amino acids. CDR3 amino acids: CASSQQGDNSPLHF. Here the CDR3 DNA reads TGTGCCAGCAGCCAACAGGGGGATAATTCACCCCTCCACTTT.

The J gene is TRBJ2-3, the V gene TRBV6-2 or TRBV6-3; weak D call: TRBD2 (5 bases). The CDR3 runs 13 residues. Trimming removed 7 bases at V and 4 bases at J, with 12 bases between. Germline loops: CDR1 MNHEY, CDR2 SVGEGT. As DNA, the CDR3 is TGTGCCAGCATCTCCGGGGTGTCAGATACGCAGTATTTT. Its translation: CASISGVSDTQYF.